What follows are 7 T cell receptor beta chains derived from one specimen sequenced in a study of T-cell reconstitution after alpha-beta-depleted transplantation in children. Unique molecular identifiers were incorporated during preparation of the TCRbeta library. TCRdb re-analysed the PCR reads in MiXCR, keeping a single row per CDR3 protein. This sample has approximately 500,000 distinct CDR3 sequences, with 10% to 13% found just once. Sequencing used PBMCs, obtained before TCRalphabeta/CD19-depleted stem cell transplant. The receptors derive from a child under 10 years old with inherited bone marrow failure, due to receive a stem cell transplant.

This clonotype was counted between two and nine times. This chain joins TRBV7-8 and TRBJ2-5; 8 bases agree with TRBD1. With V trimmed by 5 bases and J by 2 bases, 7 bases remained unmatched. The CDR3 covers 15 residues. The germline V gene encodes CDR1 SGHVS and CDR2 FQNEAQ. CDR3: CASSKRGTGQETQYF. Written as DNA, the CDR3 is TGTGCCAGCAGCAAACGAGGGACAGGTCAAGAGACCCAGTACTTC.

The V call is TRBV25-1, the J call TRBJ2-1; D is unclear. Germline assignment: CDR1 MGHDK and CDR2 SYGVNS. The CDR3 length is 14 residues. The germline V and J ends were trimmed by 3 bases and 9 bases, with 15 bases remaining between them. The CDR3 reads CASSDPSEAGEQFF. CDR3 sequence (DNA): TGTGCCAGCAGTGACCCTTCCGAGGCTGGTGAGCAGTTCTTC.

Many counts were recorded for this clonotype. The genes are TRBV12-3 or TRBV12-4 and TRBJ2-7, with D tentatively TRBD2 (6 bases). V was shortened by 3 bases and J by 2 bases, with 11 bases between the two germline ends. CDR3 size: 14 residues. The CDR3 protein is CASSLGGLTYEQYF. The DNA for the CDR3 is TGTGCCAGCAGTTTGGGGGGATTAACCTACGAGCAGTACTTC.

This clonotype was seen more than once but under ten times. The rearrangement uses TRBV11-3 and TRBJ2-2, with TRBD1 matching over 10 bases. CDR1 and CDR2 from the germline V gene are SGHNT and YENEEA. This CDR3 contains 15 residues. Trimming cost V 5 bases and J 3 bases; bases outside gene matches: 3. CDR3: CASSTDRGHTGELFF. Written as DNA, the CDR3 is TGTGCCAGCAGCACCGACAGGGGGCACACCGGGGAGCTGTTTTTT.

CDR3 DNA sequence: TGTGCCAGCAGCTTAGATGCGACTAGCGGGAGGGGGAAGCAGTTCTTC. This gives the protein CASSLDATSGRGKQFF. This chain uses TRBV11-2 with TRBJ2-1; TRBD2 matches at 14 bases. In germline, CDR1 is SGHAT, CDR2 FQNNGV. The V and J ends lost 0 bases and 11 bases, in that order; junction bases with no gene match: 6. CDR3 length: 16 residues. The variable domain in full, with the rest retrieved from reference TRBV11-2 and TRBJ2-1, is EAGVAQSPRYKIIEKRQSVAFWCNPISGHATLYWYQQILGQGPKLLIQFQNNGVVDDSQLPKDRFSAERLKGVDSTLKIQPAKLEDSAVYLCASSLDATSGRGKQFFGPGTRLTVL.

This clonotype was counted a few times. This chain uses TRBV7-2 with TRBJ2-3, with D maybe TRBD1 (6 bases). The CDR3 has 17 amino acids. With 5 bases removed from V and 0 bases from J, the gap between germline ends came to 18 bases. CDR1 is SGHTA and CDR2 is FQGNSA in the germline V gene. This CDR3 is CASSPRWGTSSTDTQYF. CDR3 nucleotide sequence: TGTGCCAGCAGCCCCAGATGGGGGACATCTAGCACAGATACGCAGTATTTT.

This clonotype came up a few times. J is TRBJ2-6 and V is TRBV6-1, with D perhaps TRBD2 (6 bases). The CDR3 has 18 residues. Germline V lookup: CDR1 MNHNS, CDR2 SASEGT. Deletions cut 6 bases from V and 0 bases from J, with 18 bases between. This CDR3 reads CASSHGLAGNSGANVLTF. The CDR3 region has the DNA TGTGCCAGCAGCCACGGGTTGGCGGGAAACTCTGGGGCCAACGTCCTGACTTTC.